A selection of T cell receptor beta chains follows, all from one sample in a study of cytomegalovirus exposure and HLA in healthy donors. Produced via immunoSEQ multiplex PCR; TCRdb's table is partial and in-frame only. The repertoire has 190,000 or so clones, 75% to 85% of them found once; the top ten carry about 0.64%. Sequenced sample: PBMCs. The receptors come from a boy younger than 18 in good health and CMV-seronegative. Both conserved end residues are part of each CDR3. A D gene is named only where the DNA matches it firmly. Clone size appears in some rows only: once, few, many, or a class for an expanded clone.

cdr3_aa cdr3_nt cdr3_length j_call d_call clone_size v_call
CASSRSDSYEQYF TGTGCCAGCAGCCGGAGTGACTCCTACGAGCAGTACTTC 13 TRBJ2-7 - few TRBV14
CASSSKIQTSGFTDTQYF TGTGCCAGCAGCTCTAAGATTCAGACTAGCGGGTTCACAGATACGCAGTATTTT 18 TRBJ2-3 TRBD2 - TRBV7-9
CASSLGPGGSYEQYF TGTGCCAGCAGCTTAGGGCCCGGGGGCTCCTACGAGCAGTACTTC 15 TRBJ2-7 - - TRBV7-2
CASRRGQSVFYEQYF TGTGCCAGCAGGAGGGGACAGTCGGTCTTCTACGAGCAGTACTTC 15 TRBJ2-7 TRBD1 - TRBV5-6
CASSLTGMGWSNQPQHF TGTGCCAGCAGCTTGACAGGGATGGGTTGGAGCAATCAGCCCCAGCATTTT 17 TRBJ1-5 - - TRBV5-6
CASSPTAQIQETQYF TGCGCCAGCAGCCCTACGGCACAGATCCAAGAGACCCAGTACTTC 15 TRBJ2-5 - - TRBV4-1
CASSLLQGDTEAFF TGCGCCAGCAGCTTGCTGCAGGGGGACACTGAAGCTTTCTTT 14 TRBJ1-1 TRBD1 - TRBV5-1
CASSRGADSPLHF TGTGCCAGTAGCAGGGGGGCTGATTCACCCCTCCACTTT 13 TRBJ1-6 TRBD1 - TRBV19
CASSSGTGGEWYEQFF TGTGCCAGCAGCTCGGGTACGGGAGGGGAATGGTATGAGCAGTTCTTC 16 TRBJ2-1 TRBD2 once TRBV7-9
CASSYSGGGRQRRYEQYF TGTGCCAGCAGCTATTCGGGAGGCGGTAGGCAGCGACGCTACGAGCAGTACTTC 18 TRBJ2-7 TRBD2 - TRBV14
CASSSFGTSYEQYF TGTGCCAGCAGCTCCTTCGGGACTAGTTACGAGCAGTACTTC 14 TRBJ2-7 TRBD2 - TRBV7-6
CASRRLGSSYNEQFF TGTGCCAGCAGACGACTGGGGAGCTCCTACAATGAGCAGTTCTTC 15 TRBJ2-1 - once TRBV14
CASSYSPFSSGILYF TGTGCCAGCAGTTACTCCCCATTTTCTAGCGGGATTCTGTACTTC 15 TRBJ2-7 TRBD2 few TRBV6-5
CASSYSTSGRSDTQYF TGTGCCAGCAGTTATTCGACTAGCGGGAGATCAGATACGCAGTATTTT 16 TRBJ2-3 TRBD2 - TRBV6-5
CASRISSTGYEQYF TGCGCCAGCAGGATAAGCTCTACGGGATACGAGCAGTACTTC 14 TRBJ2-7 - once TRBV5-1
CASLGGLAKNIQYF TGCGCCAGTCTAGGAGGTTTGGCCAAAAACATTCAGTACTTC 14 TRBJ2-4 - - TRBV23-1
CASSLGTPGGRDTEAFF TGTGCCAGCAGCTTGGGGACCCCCGGGGGGCGAGACACTGAAGCTTTCTTT 17 TRBJ1-1 - - TRBV5-8
CASSPQGGTQYF TGTGCCAGCAGCCCTCAGGGGGGGACCCAGTACTTC 12 TRBJ2-5 - - TRBV7-2
CASSPDPGQTYGYTF TGTGCCAGCAGCCCTGACCCGGGACAGACCTATGGCTACACCTTC 15 TRBJ1-2 TRBD1 - TRBV7-9
CASSLEGRQRGQETQYF TGTGCCAGCAGTTTAGAAGGAAGACAGCGGGGGCAAGAGACCCAGTACTTC 17 TRBJ2-5 TRBD2 - TRBV28
CASSPPSGATIYF TGTGCCAGCAGTCCGCCATCAGGGGCCACCATATATTTT 13 TRBJ1-3 - - TRBV2
CASSQGANYGYTF TGCGCCAGCAGCCAAGGGGCGAACTATGGCTACACCTTC 13 TRBJ1-2 - few TRBV4-1
CASSLEGEEYYNEQFF TGTGCCAGCAGCTTAGAAGGAGAGGAGTACTACAATGAGCAGTTCTTC 16 TRBJ2-1 - - TRBV11-3
CASSLAGGVSGNTIYF TGTGCCAGCAGCTTAGCGGGCGGGGTCTCTGGAAACACCATATATTTT 16 TRBJ1-3 - - TRBV7-6
CAYTTGNGGTEAFF TGTGCCTACACGACAGGGAACGGCGGCACTGAAGCTTTCTTT 14 TRBJ1-1 TRBD1 - TRBV30
CASSPGQLRTDTQYF TGTGCCAGCAGCCCGGGACAGCTCCGCACAGATACGCAGTATTTT 15 TRBJ2-3 TRBD1 few TRBV7-9
CAISAQGIQAAFF TGTGCCATCAGTGCTCAGGGGATCCAGGCGGCTTTCTTT 13 TRBJ1-1 - few TRBV10-3
CASSFGTVPGDTEAFF TGCGCCAGCAGCTTTGGGACAGTTCCTGGTGATACTGAAGCTTTCTTT 16 TRBJ1-1 TRBD1 - TRBV5-1
CASSPKGVDGYTF TGTGCCAGCTCACCAAAGGGGGTCGATGGCTACACCTTC 13 TRBJ1-2 - - TRBV18
CASSGGTGETEAFF TGCGCCAGCAGTGGCGGTACAGGGGAGACTGAAGCTTTCTTT 14 TRBJ1-1 TRBD1 - TRBV10-1
CASSLQGGTEAFF TGTGCCAGCAGCTTGCAGGGCGGCACTGAAGCTTTCTTT 13 TRBJ1-1 - - TRBV7-3
CSVLKAGVSYEQYF TGCAGCGTCTTAAAAGCGGGAGTATCCTACGAGCAGTACTTC 14 TRBJ2-7 TRBD2 - TRBV29-1
CASSQRGLSSGNTIYF TGTGCCAGTAGTCAAAGGGGACTGAGCTCTGGAAACACCATATATTTT 16 TRBJ1-3 - - TRBV19
CAWRAGTGGSFEQYF TGTGCCTGGAGGGCCGGGACAGGGGGATCGTTCGAGCAGTACTTC 15 TRBJ2-7 TRBD1 - TRBV30
CSVRSTNYGYTF TGCAGCGTTCGATCTACGAACTATGGCTACACCTTC 12 TRBJ1-2 - few TRBV29-1
CASSLDRGHSPLHF TGTGCCAGCAGCCTAGACAGGGGGCATTCACCCCTCCACTTT 14 TRBJ1-6 TRBD1 - TRBV5-6
CASSEAREVNQHF TGTGCCAGCAGTGAAGCGCGAGAAGTCAACCAGCATTTT 13 TRBJ1-5 - - TRBV6-1
CASSPPWAGRTSGNTIYF TGTGCCAGCTCACCTCCCTGGGCGGGCAGGACCTCTGGAAACACCATATATTTT 18 TRBJ1-3 - - TRBV18
CASSSSGEGYGYTF TGTGCCAGCAGCTCCTCAGGGGAAGGCTATGGCTACACCTTC 14 TRBJ1-2 - - TRBV5-4
CASSLASGRGPTEAFF TGTGCCAGCAGCTTAGCTTCTGGCAGGGGGCCTACTGAAGCTTTCTTT 16 TRBJ1-1 TRBD1 - TRBV7-2
CASSITGSRSGANVLTF TGTGCCAGTAGTATCACGGGTAGTCGCTCTGGGGCCAACGTCCTGACTTTC 17 TRBJ2-6 - - TRBV19